Listed here is a single TCR beta chain. The target antigen is unknown. The germline V and J ends were trimmed by 5 bases and 3 bases, with 19 bases remaining between them. There are 16 residues in the CDR3. Per the germline V gene, CDR1 is MDHEN and CDR2 is SYDVKM. TCRdb independently ran MiXCR on the reads; one entry per CDR3 protein. The sample lists about half a million distinct CDR3 sequences, roughly 34% seen once, with about a sixth in the top ten. The sample belongs to a study of T cell repertoires in cytomegalovirus infection. The study, taken as a whole, reports: Public TCR beta family frequency separated CMV-and-HLA carriers, including in an independent cohort.

This chain uses TRBV28 with TRBJ1-1; a weak D match, TRBD1 (5 bases). Sample: cultured PBMCs, taken from culture after CMV antigen stimulation. This sequence originates from a human donor in good health (CMV status not recorded). Some clones in this sample may be carry-over from other donors' samples. The CDR3 reads CASSLTPGGLDTEAFF. CDR3 coding DNA: TGTGCCAGCAGTCTAACCCCGGGGGGGTTGGACACTGAAGCTTTCTTT.